A selection of T cell receptor beta chains follows, all from one sample in a study of early T cells in non-severe SARS-CoV-2 infection. TCRdb ran MiXCR on the 5' RACE reads and lists one entry per CDR3 protein. The data show 100,000 to 150,000 distinct CDR3 sequences, with 15% seen just once and roughly 22% held by the top ten. Material: whole blood. These receptors were taken from an adult who was a healthcare worker with PCR-confirmed SARS-CoV-2 infection or an uninfected control (not recorded which). CDR3s include the opening cysteine and the closing phenylalanine or tryptophan. A D gene is named only where the DNA matches it firmly. Where a row states a size, it is once, few, many or the class of an expanded clone; other rows omit it.

>NA|many|TRBJ2-2|TRBV19
CASSLQGRGAGELFF
TGTGCCAGTAGCCTACAGGGACGAGGGGCCGGGGAGCTGTTTTTT
>NA|NA|TRBJ2-3|TRBV10-3
CAIMGTDTQYF
TGTGCCATCATGGGGACAGATACGCAGTATTTT
>NA|NA|TRBJ2-7|TRBV18
CASSPPGLMGYEQYF
TGTGCCAGCTCACCCCCGGGGCTAATGGGGTACGAGCAGTACTTC
>TRBD1|few|TRBJ1-2|TRBV3-1
CASSQGPQGGLYGYTF
TGTGCCAGCAGCCAAGGCCCCCAGGGGGGCCTCTATGGCTACACCTTC
>TRBD1|NA|TRBJ1-5|TRBV18
CASSLDRATGWSNQPQHF
TGTGCCAGCTCACTGGACAGGGCGACGGGATGGAGCAATCAGCCCCAGCATTTT
>NA|few|TRBJ1-5|TRBV10-1
CASSDSGQPQHF
TGCGCCAGCAGCGACAGTGGCCAGCCCCAGCATTTT
>NA|few|TRBJ2-6|TRBV10-3
CAISDTGTGGANVLTF
TGTGCCATCAGTGACACAGGGACGGGAGGGGCCAACGTCCTGACTTTC
>NA|NA|TRBJ2-3|TRBV12-3/TRBV12-4
CASSFRGPPPDTQYF
TGTGCCAGCAGTTTCCGGGGCCCACCTCCAGATACGCAGTATTTT
>NA|NA|TRBJ2-3|TRBV2
CASSLSTSRGTDTQYF
TGTGCCAGCAGCCTCTCGACTAGTCGCGGCACAGATACGCAGTATTTT
>NA|few|TRBJ2-7|TRBV11-2
CASSIDRDAYEQYF
TGTGCCAGCAGCATCGACAGAGACGCCTACGAGCAGTACTTC
>NA|NA|TRBJ1-3|TRBV25-1
CASSEYRDAGLSGNTIYF
TGTGCCAGCAGTGAATACCGGGACGCAGGTCTCTCTGGAAACACCATATATTTT
>NA|NA|TRBJ1-2|TRBV7-2
CASSLTAESNYGYTF
TGTGCCAGCAGCTTAACGGCAGAATCGAACTATGGCTACACCTTC
>TRBD1|NA|TRBJ1-1|TRBV3-1
CASSLPGQGNTEAFF
TGTGCCAGCAGCCTACCGGGACAGGGGAACACTGAAGCTTTCTTT
>TRBD2|NA|TRBJ2-1|TRBV5-1
CASSLGLAAYNEQFF
TGCGCCAGCAGCCTAGGACTAGCGGCATACAATGAGCAGTTCTTC
>NA|few|TRBJ2-1|TRBV20-1
CSADGGPGNEQFF
TGCAGTGCGGACGGGGGGCCAGGGAATGAGCAGTTCTTC
>NA|few|TRBJ1-5|TRBV6-1
CASSLTGHSNQPQHF
TGTGCCAGCAGCCTGACGGGACACAGCAATCAGCCCCAGCATTTT
>NA|NA|TRBJ2-2|TRBV12-3/TRBV12-4
CASTSRNSGELFF
TGTGCCAGCACCTCACGGAACTCCGGGGAGCTGTTTTTT
>NA|NA|TRBJ2-7|TRBV5-1
CASSWGDSTYEQYF
TGCGCCAGCAGCTGGGGGGACAGTACCTACGAGCAGTACTTC
>NA|NA|TRBJ2-4|TRBV4-1
CASSQQGETKNIQYF
TGCGCCAGCAGCCAACAAGGGGAAACCAAAAACATTCAGTACTTC
>NA|NA|TRBJ2-2|TRBV30
CAWRGTGELFF
TGTGCCTGGAGAGGCACCGGGGAGCTGTTTTTT
>TRBD2|NA|TRBJ2-3|TRBV6-6
CASKPGGAGDTQYF
TGTGCCAGCAAACCCGGGGGGGCCGGAGATACGCAGTATTTT
>TRBD1|NA|TRBJ1-1|TRBV7-8
CASSFRGCTEAFF
TGTGCCAGCAGCTTCAGGGGGTGTACTGAAGCTTTCTTT
>NA|few|TRBJ2-5|TRBV7-2
CASSLPISGVETQYF
TGTGCCAGCAGCTTACCGATCTCTGGGGTGGAGACCCAGTACTTC
>NA|many|TRBJ1-1|TRBV19
CAVVGGGPTEAFF
TGTGCCGTGGTCGGGGGGGGCCCTACTGAAGCTTTCTTT
>TRBD1|few|TRBJ2-5|TRBV20-1
CSATGDRSETQYF
TGCAGTGCTACCGGGGACAGGTCGGAGACCCAGTACTTC
>NA|few|TRBJ2-3|TRBV18
CASSPNGRGDTQYF
TGTGCCAGCTCACCAAACGGCCGCGGGGATACGCAGTATTTT